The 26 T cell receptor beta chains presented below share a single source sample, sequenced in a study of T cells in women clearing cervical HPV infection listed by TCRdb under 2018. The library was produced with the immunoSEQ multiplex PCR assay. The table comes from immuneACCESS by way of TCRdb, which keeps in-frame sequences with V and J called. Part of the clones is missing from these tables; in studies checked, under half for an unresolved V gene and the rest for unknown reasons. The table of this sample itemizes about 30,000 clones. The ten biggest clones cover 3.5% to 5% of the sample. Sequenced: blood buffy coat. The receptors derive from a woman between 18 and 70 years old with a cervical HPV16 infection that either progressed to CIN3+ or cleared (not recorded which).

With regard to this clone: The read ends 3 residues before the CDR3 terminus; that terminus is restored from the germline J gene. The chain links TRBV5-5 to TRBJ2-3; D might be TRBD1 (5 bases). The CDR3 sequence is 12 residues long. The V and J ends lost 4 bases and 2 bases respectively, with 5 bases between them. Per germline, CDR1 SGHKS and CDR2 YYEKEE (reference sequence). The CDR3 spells CASSGHTDTQYF. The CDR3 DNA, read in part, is TGTGCCAGCAGCGGACACACAGATACG.

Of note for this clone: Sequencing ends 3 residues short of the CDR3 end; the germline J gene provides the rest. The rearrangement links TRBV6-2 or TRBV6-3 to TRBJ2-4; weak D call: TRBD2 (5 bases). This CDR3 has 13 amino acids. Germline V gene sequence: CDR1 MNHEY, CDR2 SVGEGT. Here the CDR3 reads CASSYGIDYGQYF. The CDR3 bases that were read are TGTGCCAGCAGTTATGGGATTGACTATGGT.

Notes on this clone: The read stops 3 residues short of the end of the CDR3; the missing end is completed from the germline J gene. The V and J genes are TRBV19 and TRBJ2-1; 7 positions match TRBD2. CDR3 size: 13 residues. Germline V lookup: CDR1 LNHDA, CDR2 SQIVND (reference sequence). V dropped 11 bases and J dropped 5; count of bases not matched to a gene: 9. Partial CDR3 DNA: TGTGCCTCGGCGGGGGTTTGGGACAATGAG. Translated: CASAGVWDNE. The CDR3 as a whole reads CASAGVWDNEQFF.

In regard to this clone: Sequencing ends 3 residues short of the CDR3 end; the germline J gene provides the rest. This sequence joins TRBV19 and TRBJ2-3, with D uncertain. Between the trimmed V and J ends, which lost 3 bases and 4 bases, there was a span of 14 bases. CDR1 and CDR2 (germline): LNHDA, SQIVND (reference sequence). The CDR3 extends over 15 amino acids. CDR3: CASSIRRAGADTQYF. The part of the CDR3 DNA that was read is TGTGCCAGTAGTATCAGGAGAGCCGGCGCAGATACG.

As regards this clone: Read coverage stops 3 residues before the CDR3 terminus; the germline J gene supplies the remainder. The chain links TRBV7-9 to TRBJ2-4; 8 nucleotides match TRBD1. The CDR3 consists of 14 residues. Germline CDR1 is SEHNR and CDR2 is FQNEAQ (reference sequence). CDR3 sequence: CASSPLHRGKGQYF. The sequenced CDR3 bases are TGTGCCAGCAGCCCGCTTCACAGGGGGAAGGGT. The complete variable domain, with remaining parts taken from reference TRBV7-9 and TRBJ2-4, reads DTGVSQNPRHKITKRGQNVTFRCDPISEHNRLYWYRQTLGQGPEFLTYFQNEAQLEKSRLLSDRFSAERPKGSFSTLEIQRTEQGDSAMYLCASSPLHRGKGQYFGAGTRLSVL.

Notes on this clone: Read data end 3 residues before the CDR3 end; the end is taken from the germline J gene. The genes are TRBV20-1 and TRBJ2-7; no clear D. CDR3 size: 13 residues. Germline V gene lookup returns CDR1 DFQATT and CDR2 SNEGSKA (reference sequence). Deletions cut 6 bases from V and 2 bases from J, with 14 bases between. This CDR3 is CSALGRRTYEQYF. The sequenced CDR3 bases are TGCAGTGCCCTAGGCAGACGGACCTACGAG.

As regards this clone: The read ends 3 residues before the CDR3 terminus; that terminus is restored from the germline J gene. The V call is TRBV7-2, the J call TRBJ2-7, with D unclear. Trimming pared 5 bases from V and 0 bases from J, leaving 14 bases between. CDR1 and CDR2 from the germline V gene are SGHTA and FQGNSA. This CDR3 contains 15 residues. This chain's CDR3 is CASSLSRTSSYEQYF. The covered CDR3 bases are TGTGCCAGCAGCCTGTCTAGAACCAGCTCCTACGAG.

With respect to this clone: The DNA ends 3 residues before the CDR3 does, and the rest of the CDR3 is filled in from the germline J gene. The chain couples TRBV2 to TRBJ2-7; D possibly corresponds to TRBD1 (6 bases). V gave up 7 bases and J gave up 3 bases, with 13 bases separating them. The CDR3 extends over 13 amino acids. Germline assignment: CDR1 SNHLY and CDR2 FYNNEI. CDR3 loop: CASNKKGGYEQYF. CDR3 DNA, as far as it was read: TGTGCCAGCAACAAAAAAGGGGGCTACGAG.

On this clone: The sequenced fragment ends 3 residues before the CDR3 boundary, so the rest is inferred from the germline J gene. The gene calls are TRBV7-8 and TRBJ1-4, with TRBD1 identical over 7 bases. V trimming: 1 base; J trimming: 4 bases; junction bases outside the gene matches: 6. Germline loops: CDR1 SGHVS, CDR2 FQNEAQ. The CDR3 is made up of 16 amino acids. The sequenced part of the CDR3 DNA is TGTGCCAGCAGCTTAGGTTCGGGACAGCATAATGAAAAA. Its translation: CASSLGSGQHNEK. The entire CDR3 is CASSLGSGQHNEKLFF.

CDR3: CAWRSVQGESQPQHF. Incomplete CDR3 DNA: TGTGCCTGGAGGTCGGTACAGGGGGAAAGTCAGCCC. The chain links TRBV30 to TRBJ1-5; 8 positions match TRBD1. The read ends 3 residues before the CDR3 terminus; that terminus is restored from the germline J gene. After removal of 3 bases from V and 6 bases from J, the junction contained 10 bases not matched to a gene. Per germline, CDR1 GTSNPN and CDR2 SVGIG (reference sequence). This CDR3 contains 15 residues.

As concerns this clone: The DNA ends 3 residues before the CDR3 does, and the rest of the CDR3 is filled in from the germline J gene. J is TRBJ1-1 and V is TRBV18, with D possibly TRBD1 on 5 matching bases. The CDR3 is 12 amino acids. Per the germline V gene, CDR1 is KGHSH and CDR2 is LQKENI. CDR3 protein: CASSPKGLEAFF. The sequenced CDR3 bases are TGTGCCAGCTCTCCGAAGGGGTTGGAG. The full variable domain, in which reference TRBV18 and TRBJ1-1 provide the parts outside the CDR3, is NAGVMQNPRHLVRRRGQEARLRCSPMKGHSHVYWYRQLPEEGLKFMVYLQKENIIDESGMPKERFSAEFPKEGPSILRIQQVVRGDSAAYFCASSPKGLEAFFGQGTRLTVV.

CDR3 residues: CASSPGQGPNTEAFF. The part of the CDR3 DNA that was read is TGTGCCAGTAGCCCGGGACAGGGACCTAACACTGAA. V and J are TRBV19 and TRBJ1-1; the match to TRBD1 covers 9 bases. The read finishes 3 residues shy of the CDR3 end, and the germline J gene is used to complete it. This CDR3 comprises 15 residues. The germline V gene encodes CDR1 LNHDA and CDR2 SQIVND (reference sequence). The V gene end was trimmed by 6 bases and the J gene end by 2 bases; junction bases not matched to a gene: 7.

The sequenced part of the CDR3 DNA is TGCGCCAGCAGCTTGGGGGGGACAAGCCAAGAGACG. Translating gives CASSLGGTSQET. The complete CDR3 reads CASSLGGTSQETQYF. The chain couples TRBV5-1 to TRBJ2-3; a possible D gene is TRBD1 (6 bases). The read gets to within 3 residues of the CDR3 end, and the germline J gene fills in the rest. This CDR3 comprises 15 residues. Germline V lookup: CDR1 SGHRS, CDR2 YFSETQ.

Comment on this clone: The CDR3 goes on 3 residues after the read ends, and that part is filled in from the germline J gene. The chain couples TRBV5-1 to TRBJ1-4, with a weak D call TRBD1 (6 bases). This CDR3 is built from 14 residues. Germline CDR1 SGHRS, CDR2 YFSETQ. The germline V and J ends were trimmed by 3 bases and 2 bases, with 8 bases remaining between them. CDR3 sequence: CASSSRGTNEKLFF. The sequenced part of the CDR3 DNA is TGCGCCAGCAGCTCCAGGGGTACTAATGAAAAA.

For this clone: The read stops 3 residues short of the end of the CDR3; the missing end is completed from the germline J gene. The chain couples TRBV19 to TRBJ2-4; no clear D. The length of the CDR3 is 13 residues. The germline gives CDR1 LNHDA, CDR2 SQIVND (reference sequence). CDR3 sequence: CASRANGNYGQYF. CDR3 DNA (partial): TGTGCCAGTAGGGCTAATGGAAACTATGGT.

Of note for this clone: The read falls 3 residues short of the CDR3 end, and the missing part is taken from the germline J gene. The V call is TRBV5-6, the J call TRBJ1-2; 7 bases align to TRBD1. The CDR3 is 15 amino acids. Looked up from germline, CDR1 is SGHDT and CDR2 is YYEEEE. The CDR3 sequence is CASSLVGGSSYDYTF. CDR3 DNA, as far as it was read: TGTGCCAGCAGCTTGGTAGGGGGCTCAAGCTACGAC. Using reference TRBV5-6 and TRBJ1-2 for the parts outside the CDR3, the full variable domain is DAGVTQSPTHLIKTRGQQVTLRCSPKSGHDTVSWYQQALGQGPQFIFQYYEEEERQRGNFPDRFSGHQFPNYSSELNVNALLLGDSALYLCASSLVGGSSYDYTFGSGTRLTVV.

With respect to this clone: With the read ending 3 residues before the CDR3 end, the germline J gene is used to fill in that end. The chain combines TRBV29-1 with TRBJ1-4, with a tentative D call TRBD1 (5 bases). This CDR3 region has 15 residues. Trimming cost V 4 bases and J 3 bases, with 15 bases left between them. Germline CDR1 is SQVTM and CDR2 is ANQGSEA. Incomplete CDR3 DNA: TGCAGCGTTGTGGACACCAATCTATCTAATGAAAAA. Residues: CSVVDTNLSNEK. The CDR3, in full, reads CSVVDTNLSNEKLFF.

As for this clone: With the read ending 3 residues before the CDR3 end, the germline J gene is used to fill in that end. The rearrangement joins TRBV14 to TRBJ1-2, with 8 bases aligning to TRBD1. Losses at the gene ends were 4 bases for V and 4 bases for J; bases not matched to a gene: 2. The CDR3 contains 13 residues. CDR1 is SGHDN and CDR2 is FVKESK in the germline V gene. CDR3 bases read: TGTGCCAGCAGCCCGGGACAGGCCTATGGC. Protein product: CASSPGQAYG. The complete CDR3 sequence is CASSPGQAYGYTF.

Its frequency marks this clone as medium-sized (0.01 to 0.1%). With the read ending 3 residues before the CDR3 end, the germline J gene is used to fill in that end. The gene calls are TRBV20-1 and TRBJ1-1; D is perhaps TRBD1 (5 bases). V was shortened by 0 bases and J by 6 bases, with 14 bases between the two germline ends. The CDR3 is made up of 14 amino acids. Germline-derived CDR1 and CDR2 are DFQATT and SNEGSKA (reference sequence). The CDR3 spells CSARDERGGSEAFF. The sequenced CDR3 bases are TGCAGTGCTAGAGATGAAAGGGGCGGTTCTGAA.

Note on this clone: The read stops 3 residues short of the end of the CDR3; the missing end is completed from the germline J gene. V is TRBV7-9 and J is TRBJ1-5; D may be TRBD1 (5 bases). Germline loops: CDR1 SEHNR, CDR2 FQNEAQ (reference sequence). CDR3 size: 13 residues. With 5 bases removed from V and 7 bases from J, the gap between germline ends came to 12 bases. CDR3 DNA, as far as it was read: TGTGCCAGCAGCCGCGGGGGGGACCAGCCC. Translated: CASSRGGDQP. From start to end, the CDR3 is CASSRGGDQPQHF.

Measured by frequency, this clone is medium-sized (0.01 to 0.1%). Incomplete CDR3 DNA: TGCAGCGTTGCCAGAAACACCGGGGAG. It codes for CSVARNTGE. The whole CDR3 is CSVARNTGELFF. V and J are TRBV29-1 and TRBJ2-2, with D unclear. The read halts 3 residues ahead of the CDR3 end, with the missing end drawn from the germline J gene. V was trimmed by 4 bases and J by 2 bases, leaving 5 bases between them. The CDR3 length is 12 residues. Germline CDR1 reads SQVTM; CDR2 reads ANQGSEA.

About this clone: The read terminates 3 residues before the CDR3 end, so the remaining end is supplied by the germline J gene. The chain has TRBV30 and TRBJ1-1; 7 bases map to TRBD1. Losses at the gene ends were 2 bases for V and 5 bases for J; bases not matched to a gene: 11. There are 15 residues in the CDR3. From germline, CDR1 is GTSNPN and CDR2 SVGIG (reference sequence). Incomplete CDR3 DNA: TGTGCCTGGAGTACTCGACAGGGAATCGGGACTGAA. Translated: CAWSTRQGIGTE. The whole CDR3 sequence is CAWSTRQGIGTEAFF.

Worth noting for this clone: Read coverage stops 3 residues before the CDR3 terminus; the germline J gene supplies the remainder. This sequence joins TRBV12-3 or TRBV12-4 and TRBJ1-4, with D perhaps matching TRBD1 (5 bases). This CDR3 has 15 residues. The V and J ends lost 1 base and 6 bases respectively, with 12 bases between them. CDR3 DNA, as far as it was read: TGTGCCAGCAGTTTAGGAAGGGGAAGGGATGAAAAA. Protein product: CASSLGRGRDEK. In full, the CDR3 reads CASSLGRGRDEKLFF.

The CDR3 is CASSGGWRGNNDYTF. Partial CDR3 DNA: TGTGCCAGTAGCGGCGGGTGGCGGGGGAACAATGAC. The chain couples TRBV19 to TRBJ1-2, with D possibly being TRBD1 (5 bases). The read terminates 3 residues before the CDR3 end, so the remaining end is supplied by the germline J gene. Germline V gene sequence: CDR1 LNHDA, CDR2 SQIVND (reference sequence). The CDR3 totals 15 residues. Together with reference TRBV19 and TRBJ1-2, the CDR3 gives the full variable domain: DGGITQSPKYLFRKEGQNVTLSCEQNLNHDAMYWYRQDPGQGLRLIYYSQIVNDFQKGDIAEGYSVSREKKESFPLTVTSAQKNPTAFYLCASSGGWRGNNDYTFGSGTRLTVV.

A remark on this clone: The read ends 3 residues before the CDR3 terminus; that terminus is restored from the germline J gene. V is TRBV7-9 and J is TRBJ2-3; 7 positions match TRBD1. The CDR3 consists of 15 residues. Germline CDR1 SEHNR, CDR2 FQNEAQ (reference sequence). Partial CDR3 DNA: TGTGCCAGCAGCTCAACCGACAGGGCAGGGCAGCCG. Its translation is CASSSTDRAGQP. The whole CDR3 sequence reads CASSSTDRAGQPQYF.

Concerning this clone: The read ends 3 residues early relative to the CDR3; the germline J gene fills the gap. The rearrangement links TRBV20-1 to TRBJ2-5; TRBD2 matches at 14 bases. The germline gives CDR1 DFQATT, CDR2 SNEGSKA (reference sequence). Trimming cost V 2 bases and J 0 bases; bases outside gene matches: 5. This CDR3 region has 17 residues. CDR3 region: CSARSPGLAGDQETQYF. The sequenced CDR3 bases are TGCAGTGCTAGATCTCCGGGACTAGCGGGGGACCAAGAGACC.